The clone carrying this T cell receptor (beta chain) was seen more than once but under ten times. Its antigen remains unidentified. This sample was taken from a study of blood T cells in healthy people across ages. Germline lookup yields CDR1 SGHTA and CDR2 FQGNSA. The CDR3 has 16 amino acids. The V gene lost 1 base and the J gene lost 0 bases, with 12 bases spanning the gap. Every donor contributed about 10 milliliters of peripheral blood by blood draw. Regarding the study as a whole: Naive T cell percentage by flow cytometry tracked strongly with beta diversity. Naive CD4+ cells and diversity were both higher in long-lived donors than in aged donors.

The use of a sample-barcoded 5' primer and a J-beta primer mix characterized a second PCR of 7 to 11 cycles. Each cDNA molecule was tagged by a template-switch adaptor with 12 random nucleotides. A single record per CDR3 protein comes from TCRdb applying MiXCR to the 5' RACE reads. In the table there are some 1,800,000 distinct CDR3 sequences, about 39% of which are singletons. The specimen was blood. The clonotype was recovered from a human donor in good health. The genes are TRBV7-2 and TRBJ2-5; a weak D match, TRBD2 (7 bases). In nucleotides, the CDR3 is TGTGCCAGCAGCTTAGTGGCGGGGGCTTACCAAGAGACCCAGTACTTC. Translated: CASSLVAGAYQETQYF.